This T cell receptor (beta chain) was identified during a study of cytomegalovirus exposure and HLA in healthy donors. Vbeta (60) and Jbeta (13) primers were used in the PCR. Assay: immunoSEQ multiplex PCR; the TCRdb copy retains only in-frame clones and omits some. The sample has 120,000 or so clones, about 84% seen once. Comments on this clone: The antigen is undetermined.

The CDR3 covers 15 residues. Trimming cost V 3 bases and J 7 bases; bases outside gene matches: 3. Looked up from germline, CDR1 is LNHDA and CDR2 is SQIVND (reference sequence). Overall study results and limits: As immune exposure information, only CMV serostatus was available. It was reported that the classifier diagnosed cytomegalovirus status with high specificity and sensitivity in both the original and validation cohorts. What was likely a sequencing artifact was a cluster of highly shared sequence variants. TCR beta chains numbering some 160 were designated cytomegalovirus-associated.

The chain recombines TRBV19 with TRBJ1-6, with 10 bases aligning to TRBD1. This TCR was sampled from a man in his late teens or twenties in good health and CMV-seropositive. The sequenced sample was PBMCs. This chain's CDR3 is CASSMGQGWNSPLHF. The CDR3 region has the DNA TGTGCCAGTAGTATGGGACAGGGGTGGAATTCACCCCTCCACTTT.